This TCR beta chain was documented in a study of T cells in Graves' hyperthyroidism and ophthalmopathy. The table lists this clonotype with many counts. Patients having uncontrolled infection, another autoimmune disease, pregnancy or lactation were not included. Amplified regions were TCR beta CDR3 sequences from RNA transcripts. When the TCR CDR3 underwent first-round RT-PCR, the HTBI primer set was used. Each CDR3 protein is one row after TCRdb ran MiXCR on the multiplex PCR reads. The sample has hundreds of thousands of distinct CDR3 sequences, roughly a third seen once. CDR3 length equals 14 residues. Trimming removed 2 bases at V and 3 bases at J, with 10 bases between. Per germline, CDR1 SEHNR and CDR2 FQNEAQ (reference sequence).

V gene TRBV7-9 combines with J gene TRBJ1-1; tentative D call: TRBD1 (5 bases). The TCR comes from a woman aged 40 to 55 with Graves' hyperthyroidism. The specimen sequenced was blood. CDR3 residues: CASSLYQGYTEAFF. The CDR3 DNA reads TGTGCCAGCAGCTTATATCAGGGCTACACTGAAGCTTTCTTT.